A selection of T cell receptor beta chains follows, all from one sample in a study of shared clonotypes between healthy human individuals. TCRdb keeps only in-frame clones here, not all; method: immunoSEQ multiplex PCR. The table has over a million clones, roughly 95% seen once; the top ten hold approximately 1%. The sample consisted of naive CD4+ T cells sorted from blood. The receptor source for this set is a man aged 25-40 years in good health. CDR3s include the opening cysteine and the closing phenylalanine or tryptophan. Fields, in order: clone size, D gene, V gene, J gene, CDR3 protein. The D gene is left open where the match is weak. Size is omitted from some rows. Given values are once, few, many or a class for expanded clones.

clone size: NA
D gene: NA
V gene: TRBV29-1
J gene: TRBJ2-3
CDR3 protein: CSVERGWGADTQYF

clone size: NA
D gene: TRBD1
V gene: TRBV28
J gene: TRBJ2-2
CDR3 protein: CASSFPTGLGTGELFF

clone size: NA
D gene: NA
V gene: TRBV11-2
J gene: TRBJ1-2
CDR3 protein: CASSLQPDRPKTF

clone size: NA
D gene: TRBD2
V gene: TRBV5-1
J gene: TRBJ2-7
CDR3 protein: CASSSPGGPHEQYF

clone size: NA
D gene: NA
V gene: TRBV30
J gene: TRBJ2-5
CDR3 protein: CAWSAQGMRETQYF

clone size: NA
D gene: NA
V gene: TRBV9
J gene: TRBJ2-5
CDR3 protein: CASSVASRGETQYF

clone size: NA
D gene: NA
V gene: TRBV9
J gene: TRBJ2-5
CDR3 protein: CASSGKKETQYF

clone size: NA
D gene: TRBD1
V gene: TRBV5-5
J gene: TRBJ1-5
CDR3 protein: CASSLAGQGARGQPQHF

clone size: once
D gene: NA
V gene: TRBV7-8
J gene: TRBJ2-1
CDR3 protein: CASSFPGRQNNEQFF

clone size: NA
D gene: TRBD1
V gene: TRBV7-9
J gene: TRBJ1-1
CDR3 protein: CASSSWTGEANTEAFF

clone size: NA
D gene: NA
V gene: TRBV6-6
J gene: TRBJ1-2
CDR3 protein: CASSSHGTAYGYTF

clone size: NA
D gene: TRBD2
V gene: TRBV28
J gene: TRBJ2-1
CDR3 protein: CASTGGDEQFF

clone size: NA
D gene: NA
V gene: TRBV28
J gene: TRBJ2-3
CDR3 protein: CASSFGNTDTQYF

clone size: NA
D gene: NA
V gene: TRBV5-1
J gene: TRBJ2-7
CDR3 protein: CASSLVLDYEQYF

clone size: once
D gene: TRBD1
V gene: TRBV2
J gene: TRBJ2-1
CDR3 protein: CASSGASGQGYNEQFF

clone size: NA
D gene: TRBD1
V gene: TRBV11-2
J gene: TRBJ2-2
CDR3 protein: CASRHRGGELFF

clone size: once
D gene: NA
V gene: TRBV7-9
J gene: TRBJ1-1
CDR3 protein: CASSFLRGENTEAFF

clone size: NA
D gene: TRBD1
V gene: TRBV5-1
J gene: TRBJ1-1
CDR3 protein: CASSLARTGQEDTEAFF

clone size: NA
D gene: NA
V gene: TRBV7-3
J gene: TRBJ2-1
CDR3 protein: CASSTQLAGHEQFF

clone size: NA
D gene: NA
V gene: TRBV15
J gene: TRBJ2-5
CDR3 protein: CATSRDLTLRGETQYF

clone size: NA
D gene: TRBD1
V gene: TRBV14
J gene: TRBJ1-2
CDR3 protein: CASSQIFGKGAGGYTF

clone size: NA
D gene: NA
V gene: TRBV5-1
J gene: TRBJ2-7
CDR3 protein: CASSLGGTVISYEQYF

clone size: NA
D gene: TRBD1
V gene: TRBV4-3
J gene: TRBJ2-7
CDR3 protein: CASKLTGGADEQYF

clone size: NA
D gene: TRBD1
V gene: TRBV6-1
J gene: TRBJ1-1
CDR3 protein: CASRRDSAIVQAFF

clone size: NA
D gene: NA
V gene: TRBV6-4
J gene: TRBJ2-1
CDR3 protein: CARDGRRIYNEQFF

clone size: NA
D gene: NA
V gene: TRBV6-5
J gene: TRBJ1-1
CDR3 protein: CASSYFRRGNTEAFF

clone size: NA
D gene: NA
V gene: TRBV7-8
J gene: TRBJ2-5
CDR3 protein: CASSLARLDKKETQYF

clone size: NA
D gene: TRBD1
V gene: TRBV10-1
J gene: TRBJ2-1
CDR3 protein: CASSRTGVRNEQFF

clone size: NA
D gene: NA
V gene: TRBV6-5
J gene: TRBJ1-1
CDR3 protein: CASSRDLNTEAFF

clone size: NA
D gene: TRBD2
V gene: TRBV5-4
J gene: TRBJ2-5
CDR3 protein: CASSLGTSEETQYF

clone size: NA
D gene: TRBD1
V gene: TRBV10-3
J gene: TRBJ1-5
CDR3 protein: CAISERTGNQPQHF

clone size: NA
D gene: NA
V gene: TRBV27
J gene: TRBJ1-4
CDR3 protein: CASGDRLEKLFF

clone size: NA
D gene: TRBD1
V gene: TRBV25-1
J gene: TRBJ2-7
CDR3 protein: CASQGTGAYEQYF

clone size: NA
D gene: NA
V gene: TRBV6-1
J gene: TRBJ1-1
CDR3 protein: CASSRGMTTNTEAFF

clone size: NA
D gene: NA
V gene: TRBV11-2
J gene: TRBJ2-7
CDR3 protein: CASSLERGRNREQYF

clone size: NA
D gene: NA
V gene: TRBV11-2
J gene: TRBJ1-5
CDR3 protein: CASSSIAGINQPQHF

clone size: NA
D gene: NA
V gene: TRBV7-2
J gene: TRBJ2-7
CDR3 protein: CASSYLWTNGEQYF

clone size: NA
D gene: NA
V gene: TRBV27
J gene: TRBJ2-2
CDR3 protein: CASSLWAALGNTGELFF

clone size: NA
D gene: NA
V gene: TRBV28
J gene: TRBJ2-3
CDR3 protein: CASSLEDTQYF

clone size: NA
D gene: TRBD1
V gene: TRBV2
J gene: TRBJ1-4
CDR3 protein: CASTRDRGHGNEKLFF

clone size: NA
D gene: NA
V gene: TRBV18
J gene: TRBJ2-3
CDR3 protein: CASSPLGDTQYF

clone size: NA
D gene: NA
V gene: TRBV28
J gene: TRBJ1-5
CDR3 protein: CASSSGNQPQHF

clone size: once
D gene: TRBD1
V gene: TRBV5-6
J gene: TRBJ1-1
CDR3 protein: CASRPGERGPNTEAFF

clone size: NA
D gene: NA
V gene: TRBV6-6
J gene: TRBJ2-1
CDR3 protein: CASSYVSVNRGEQFF

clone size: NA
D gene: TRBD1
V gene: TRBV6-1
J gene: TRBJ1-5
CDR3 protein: CASRLRTGNQPQHF

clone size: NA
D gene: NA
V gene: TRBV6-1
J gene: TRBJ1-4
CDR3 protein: CASGAAGTEKLFF

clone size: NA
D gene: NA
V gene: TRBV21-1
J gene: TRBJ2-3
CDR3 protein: CASSKPNLAGTPTDTQYF

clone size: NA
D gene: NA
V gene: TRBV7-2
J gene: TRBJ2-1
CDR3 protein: CASSPPFGSEQFF

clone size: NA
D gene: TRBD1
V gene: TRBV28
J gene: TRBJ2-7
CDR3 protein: CASRFIGQGRAYEQYF

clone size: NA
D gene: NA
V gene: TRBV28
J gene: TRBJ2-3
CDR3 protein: CASSSSGTTTDTQYF

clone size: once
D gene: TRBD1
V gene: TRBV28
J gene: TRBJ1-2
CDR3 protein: CASRMTGGYGYTF

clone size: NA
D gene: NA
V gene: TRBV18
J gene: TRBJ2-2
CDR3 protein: CASSPPRLPNTGELFF

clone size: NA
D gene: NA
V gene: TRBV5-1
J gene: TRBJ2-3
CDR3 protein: CASSLGAGGTDTQYF

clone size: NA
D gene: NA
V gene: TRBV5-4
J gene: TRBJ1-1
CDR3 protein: CASSLGLLNTEAFF

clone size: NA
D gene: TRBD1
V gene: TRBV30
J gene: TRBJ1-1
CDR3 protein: CAWSSYRGQDTEAFF

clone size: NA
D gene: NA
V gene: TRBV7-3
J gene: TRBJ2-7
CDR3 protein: CASSTTPRGDEQYF

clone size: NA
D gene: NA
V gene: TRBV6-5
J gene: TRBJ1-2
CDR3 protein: CASSSLVAFLYGYTF

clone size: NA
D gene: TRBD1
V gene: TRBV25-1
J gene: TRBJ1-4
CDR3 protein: CASSELGQGPEKLFF